The sequence of this T cell receptor (beta chain) was determined in a study of blood T cell repertoires in COVID-19. V shed 5 bases and J shed 4 bases, with 12 bases lying between them. Germline CDR1 is SGHNT and CDR2 is YENEEA. CDR3 length: 14 residues. The method was immunoSEQ multiplex PCR; TCRdb's version includes in-frame clones alone and lacks a portion of them. Of roughly 50,000 clones in the sample, approximately 87% were seen once. Sample: peripheral blood. The clonotype originates from a woman aged 55 to 70 with acute or convalescent COVID-19. The gene calls are TRBV11-3 and TRBJ2-1; D ambiguous. This CDR3 is CASSDLSVYNEQFF. CDR3 DNA sequence: TGTGCCAGCAGCGATTTATCGGTTTACAATGAGCAGTTCTTC.